This entry features one T cell receptor (beta chain) sequence. Its specific antigen is unknown. No much larger clonotype is one base removed from it; base qualities were not supplied. These data originate in a study of CD8 T cells in ankylosing spondylitis (dated 2017 in TCRdb). Study-level background: The study set out to find disease-linked TCR variants by profiling T cell receptor beta repertoires in ankylosing spondylitis patients and healthy donors. Peripheral blood samples were taken, and synovial fluid was additionally collected from ankylosing spondylitis patients. The full study cohort comprised 25 ankylosing spondylitis patients and 85 to 120 healthy donors. What the study reported, not specific to this receptor: Some motif variants were previously reported in synovial fluid and blood of reactive arthritis patients, suggesting common disease-initiation mechanisms. Blood from ankylosing spondylitis patients appeared to be characterized by a TCR beta motif made up of under ten highly homologous amino acid variants. The disease-linked clones showed a CD8+ phenotype and occurred at relatively low frequencies in peripheral blood. The disease-linked clones were reported to be significantly enriched in matched synovial fluid samples from ankylosing spondylitis patients.

Synovial fluid samples were matched to blood samples from the same ankylosing spondylitis patients. Ends trimmed: V by 0 bases, J by 4 bases; bases unmatched to a gene: 5. Counted from cysteine to phenylalanine, this CDR3 has 15 amino acids. The only DNA kept is the CDR3, 45 bases in frame from the first base. CDR1 is given as GTSNPN and CDR2 as SVGIG, both from the germline V gene (reference sequence). Sequencing instrument: Illumina HiSeq 2500. Quantitative 5'-RACE with molecular barcodes was the method used to prepare the TCR beta libraries. The authors' analysis ran thus. A new computational method, built on a probabilistic model of VDJ rearrangement, was used to identify disease-linked TCR variants. TCRdb itself trimmed the public reads at Q25 with fastp, ran MiXCR and retained productive beta chains. Entries that share a CDR3 protein sequence are merged under the most common genes and DNA. These V and J calls derive from TCRdb rather than the authors' analysis. This sample gives about 110,000 distinct CDR3 sequences in total; 24% of them show up just once. The top ten hold around an eighth of the sample.

This receptor was identified in a male donor with ankylosing spondylitis. The rearranged segments are TRBV30 and TRBJ2-1; TRBD2 matches 8 bases in the middle. What was sequenced was synovial fluid, either unsorted or a sorted T cell fraction (not recorded which). The CDR3 loop reads CAWSVTSGLYNEQFF. The DNA reads as follows: TGTGCCTGGAGTGTCACTAGCGGCTTATACAATGAGCAGTTCTTC.